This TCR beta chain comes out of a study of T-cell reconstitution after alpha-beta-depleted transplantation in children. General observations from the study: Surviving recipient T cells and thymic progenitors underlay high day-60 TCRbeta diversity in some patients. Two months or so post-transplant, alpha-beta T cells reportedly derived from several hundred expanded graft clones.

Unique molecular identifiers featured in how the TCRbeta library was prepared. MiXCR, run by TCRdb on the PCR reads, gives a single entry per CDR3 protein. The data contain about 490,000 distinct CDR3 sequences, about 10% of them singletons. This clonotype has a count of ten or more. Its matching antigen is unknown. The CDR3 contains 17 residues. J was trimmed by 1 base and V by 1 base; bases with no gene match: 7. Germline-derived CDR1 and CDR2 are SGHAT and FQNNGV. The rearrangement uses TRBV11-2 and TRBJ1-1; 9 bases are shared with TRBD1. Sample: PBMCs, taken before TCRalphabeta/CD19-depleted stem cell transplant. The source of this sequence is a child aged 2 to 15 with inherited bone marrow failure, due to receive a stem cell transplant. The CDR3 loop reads CASSLGYRGLGNTEAFF. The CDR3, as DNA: TGTGCCAGCAGCTTAGGTTACAGGGGGCTTGGGAACACTGAAGCTTTCTTT.